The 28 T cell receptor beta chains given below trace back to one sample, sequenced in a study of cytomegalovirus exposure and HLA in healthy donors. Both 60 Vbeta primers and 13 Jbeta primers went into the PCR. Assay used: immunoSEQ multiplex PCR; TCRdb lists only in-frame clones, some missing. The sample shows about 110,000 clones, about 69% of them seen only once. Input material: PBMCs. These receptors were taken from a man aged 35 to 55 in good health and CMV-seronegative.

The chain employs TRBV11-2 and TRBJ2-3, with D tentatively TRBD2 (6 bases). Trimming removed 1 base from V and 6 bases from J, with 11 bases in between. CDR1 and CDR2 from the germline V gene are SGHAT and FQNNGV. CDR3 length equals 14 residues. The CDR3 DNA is TGTGCCAGCAGCTTAGGCGGGGTGCTGGATACGCAGTATTTT. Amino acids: CASSLGGVLDTQYF.

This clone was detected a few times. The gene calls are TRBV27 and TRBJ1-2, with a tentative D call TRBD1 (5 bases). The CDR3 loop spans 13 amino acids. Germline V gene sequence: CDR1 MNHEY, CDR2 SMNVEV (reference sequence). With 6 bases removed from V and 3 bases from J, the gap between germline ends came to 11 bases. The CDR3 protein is CASRPDSYYGYTF. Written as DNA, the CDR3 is TGTGCCAGCAGACCAGACAGTTACTATGGCTACACCTTC.

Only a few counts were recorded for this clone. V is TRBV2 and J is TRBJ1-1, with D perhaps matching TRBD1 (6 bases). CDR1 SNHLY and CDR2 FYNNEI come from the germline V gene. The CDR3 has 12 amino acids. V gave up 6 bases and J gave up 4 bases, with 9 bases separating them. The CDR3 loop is CASRVGGTEAFF. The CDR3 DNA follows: TGTGCCAGCAGAGTAGGGGGCACTGAAGCTTTCTTT.

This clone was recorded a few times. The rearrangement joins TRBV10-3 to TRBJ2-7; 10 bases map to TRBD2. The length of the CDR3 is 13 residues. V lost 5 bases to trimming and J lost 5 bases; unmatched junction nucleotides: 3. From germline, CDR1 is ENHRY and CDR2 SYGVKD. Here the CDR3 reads CAISRTSGDEQYF. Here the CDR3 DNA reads TGTGCCATCAGTCGGACTAGCGGAGACGAGCAGTACTTC.

The CDR3 nucleotides are TGTGCCTGGAGCTCTATAGGGGGCACAAGGTCCACTGAAGCTTTCTTT. Encoded protein: CAWSSIGGTRSTEAFF. The chain is built from TRBV30 and TRBJ1-1; 7 bases are a match to TRBD1. Germline CDR1 reads GTSNPN; CDR2 reads SVGIG (reference sequence). CDR3 length: 16 amino acids. Losses at the gene ends were 3 bases for V and 4 bases for J; bases not matched to a gene: 14.

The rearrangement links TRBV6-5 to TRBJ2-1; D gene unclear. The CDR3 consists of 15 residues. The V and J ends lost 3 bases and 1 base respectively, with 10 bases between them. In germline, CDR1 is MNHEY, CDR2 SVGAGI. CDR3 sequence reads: CASSYGDRSYNEQFF. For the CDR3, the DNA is TGTGCCAGCAGTTATGGAGATAGGTCCTACAATGAGCAGTTCTTC.

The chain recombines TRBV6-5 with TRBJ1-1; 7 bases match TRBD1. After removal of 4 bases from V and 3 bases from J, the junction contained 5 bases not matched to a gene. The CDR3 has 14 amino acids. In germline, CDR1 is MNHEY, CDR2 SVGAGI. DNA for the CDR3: TGTGCCAGCAGTTGGGGACAGAGGCACACTGAAGCTTTCTTT. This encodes CASSWGQRHTEAFF.

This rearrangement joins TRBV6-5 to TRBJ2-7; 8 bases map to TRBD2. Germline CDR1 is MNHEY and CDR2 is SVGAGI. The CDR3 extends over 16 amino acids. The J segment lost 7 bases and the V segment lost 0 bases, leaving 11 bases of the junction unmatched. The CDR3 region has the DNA TGTGCCAGCAGTTACTCGATCTCGGGAGGGCCTAGGGAGCAGTACTTC. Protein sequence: CASSYSISGGPREQYF.

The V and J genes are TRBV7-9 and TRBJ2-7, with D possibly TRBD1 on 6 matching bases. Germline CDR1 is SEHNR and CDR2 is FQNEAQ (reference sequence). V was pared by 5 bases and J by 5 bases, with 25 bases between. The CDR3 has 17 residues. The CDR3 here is CASSPVGKQGDPDEQYF. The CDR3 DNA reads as TGTGCCAGCAGCCCTGTTGGAAAACAGGGAGATCCCGACGAGCAGTACTTC.

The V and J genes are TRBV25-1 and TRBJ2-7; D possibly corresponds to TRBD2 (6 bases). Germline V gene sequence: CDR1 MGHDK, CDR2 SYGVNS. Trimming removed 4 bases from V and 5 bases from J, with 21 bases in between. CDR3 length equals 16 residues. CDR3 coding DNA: TGTGCCAGCAGTGGGACCCTCGGACGGAGGGGCAACGAGCAGTACTTC. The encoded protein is CASSGTLGRRGNEQYF.

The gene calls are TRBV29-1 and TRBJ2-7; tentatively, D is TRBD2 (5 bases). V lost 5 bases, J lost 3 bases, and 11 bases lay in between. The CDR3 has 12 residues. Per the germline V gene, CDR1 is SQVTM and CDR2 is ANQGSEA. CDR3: CSVWTGNYEQYF. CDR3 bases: TGCAGCGTTTGGACTGGGAACTACGAGCAGTACTTC.

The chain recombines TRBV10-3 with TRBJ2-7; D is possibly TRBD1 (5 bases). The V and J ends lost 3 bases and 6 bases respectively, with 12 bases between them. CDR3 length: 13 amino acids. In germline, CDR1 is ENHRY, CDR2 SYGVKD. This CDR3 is CAISDYQGGEQYF. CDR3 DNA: TGTGCCATCAGTGATTATCAGGGCGGCGAGCAGTACTTC.

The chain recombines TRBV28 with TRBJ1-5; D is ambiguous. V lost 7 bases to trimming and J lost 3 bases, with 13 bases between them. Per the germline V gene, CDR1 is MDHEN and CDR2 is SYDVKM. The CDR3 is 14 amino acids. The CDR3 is CASIFRSINQPQHF. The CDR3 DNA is TGTGCCAGCATCTTTCGGTCCATCAATCAGCCCCAGCATTTT. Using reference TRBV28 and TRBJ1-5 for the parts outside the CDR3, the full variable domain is DVKVTQSSRYLVKRTGEKVFLECVQDMDHENMFWYRQDPGLGLRLIYFSYDVKMKEKGDIPEGYSVSREKKERFSLILESASTNQTSMYLCASIFRSINQPQHFGDGTRLSIL.

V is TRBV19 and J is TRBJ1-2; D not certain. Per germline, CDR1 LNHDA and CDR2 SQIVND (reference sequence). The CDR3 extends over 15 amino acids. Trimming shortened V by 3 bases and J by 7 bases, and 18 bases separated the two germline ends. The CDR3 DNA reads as TGTGCCAGTAGTATCGGAGGCCAGGATCACCTTGGCTACACCTTC. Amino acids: CASSIGGQDHLGYTF.

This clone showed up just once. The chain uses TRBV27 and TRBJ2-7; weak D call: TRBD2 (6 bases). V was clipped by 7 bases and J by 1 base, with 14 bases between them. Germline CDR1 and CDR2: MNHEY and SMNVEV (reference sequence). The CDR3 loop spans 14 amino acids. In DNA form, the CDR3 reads TGTGCCAGCAACCCTGGAGGGATTTCCTACGAGCAGTACTTC. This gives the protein CASNPGGISYEQYF.

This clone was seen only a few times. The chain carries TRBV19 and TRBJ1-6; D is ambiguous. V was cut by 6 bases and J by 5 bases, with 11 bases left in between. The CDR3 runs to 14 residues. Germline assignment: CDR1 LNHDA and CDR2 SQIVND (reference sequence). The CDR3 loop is CASRFILNNSPLHF. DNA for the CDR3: TGTGCCAGTAGGTTTATACTGAATAATTCACCCCTCCACTTT.

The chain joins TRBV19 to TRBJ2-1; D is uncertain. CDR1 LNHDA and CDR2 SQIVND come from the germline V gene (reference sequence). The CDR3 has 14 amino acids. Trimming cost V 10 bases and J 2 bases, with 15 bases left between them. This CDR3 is CATSQGGTYNEQFF. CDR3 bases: TGTGCCACCAGTCAAGGCGGAACCTACAATGAGCAGTTCTTC.

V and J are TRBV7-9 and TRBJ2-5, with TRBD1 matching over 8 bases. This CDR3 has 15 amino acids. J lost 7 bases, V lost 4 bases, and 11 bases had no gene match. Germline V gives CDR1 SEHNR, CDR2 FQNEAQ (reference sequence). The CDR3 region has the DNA TGTGCCAGCAGCTACTTGCTGGGACAGGAGGCGACCCAGTACTTC. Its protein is CASSYLLGQEATQYF.

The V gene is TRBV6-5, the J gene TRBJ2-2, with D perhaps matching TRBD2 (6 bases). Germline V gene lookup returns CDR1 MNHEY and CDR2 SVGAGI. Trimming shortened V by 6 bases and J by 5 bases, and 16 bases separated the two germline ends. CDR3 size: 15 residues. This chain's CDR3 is CASSPGLLRTGELFF. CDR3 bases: TGTGCCAGCAGCCCTGGACTACTAAGGACCGGGGAGCTGTTTTTT.

DNA of the CDR3: TGTGCCAGCAGGGGCGAGAGTGGGGGAAACACCATATATTTT. This encodes CASRGESGGNTIYF. V gene TRBV6-5 combines with J gene TRBJ1-3; D is undetermined. Trimming removed 6 bases from V and 4 bases from J, with 13 bases in between. Per the germline V gene, CDR1 is MNHEY and CDR2 is SVGAGI. The CDR3 spans 14 residues.

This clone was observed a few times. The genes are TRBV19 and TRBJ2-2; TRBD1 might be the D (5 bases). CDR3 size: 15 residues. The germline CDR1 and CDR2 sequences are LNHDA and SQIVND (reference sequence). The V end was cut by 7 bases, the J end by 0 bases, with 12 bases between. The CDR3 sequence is CASMAGPANTGELFF. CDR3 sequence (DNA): TGTGCCAGTATGGCAGGGCCCGCGAACACCGGGGAGCTGTTTTTT.

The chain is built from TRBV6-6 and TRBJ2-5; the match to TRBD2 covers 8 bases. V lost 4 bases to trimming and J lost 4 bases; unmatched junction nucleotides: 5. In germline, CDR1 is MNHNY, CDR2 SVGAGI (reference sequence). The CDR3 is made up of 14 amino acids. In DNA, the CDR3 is TGTGCCAGCAGTTCGTCGGGGGGGCGAGAGACCCAGTACTTC. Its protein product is CASSSSGGRETQYF.

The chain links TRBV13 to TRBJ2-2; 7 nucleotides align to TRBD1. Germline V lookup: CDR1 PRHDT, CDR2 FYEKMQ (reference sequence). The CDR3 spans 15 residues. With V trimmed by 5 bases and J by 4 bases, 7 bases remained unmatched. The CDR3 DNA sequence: TGTGCCAGCAGCACCATCGACAGGGTCACCGGGGAGCTGTTTTTT. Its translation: CASSTIDRVTGELFF.

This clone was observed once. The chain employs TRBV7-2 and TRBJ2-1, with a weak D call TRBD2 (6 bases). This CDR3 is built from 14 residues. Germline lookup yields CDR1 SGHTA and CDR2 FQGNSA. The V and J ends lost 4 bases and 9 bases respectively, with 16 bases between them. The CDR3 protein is CASSWTAPGLEQFF. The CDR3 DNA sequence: TGTGCCAGCAGCTGGACCGCTCCGGGACTTGAGCAGTTCTTC.

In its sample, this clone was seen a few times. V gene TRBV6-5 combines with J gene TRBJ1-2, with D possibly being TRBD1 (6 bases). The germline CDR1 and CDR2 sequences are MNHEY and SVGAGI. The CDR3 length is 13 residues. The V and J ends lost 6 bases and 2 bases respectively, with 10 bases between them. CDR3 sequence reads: CASRVDRNYGYTF. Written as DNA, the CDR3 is TGTGCCAGCAGGGTCGACAGGAACTATGGCTACACCTTC.

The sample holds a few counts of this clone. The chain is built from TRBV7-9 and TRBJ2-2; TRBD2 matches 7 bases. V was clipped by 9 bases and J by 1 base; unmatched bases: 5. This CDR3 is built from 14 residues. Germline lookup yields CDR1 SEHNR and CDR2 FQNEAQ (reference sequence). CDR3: CARTSSGNTGELFF. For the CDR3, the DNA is TGTGCCAGAACCTCTAGCGGGAACACCGGGGAGCTGTTTTTT.

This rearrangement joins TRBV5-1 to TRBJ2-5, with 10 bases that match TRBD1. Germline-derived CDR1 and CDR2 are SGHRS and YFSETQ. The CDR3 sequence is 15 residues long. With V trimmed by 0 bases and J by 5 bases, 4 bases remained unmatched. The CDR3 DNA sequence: TGCGCCAGCAGCTTGGGGGGACAGGGGCGTGAGACCCAGTACTTC. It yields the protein CASSLGGQGRETQYF.

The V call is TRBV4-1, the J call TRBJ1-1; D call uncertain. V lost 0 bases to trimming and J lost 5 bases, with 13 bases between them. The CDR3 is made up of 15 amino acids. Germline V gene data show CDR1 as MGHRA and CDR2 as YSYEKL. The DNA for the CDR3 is TGCGCCAGCAGCCAAGAAGGGTCCCGAGGGACTGAAGCTTTCTTT. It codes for CASSQEGSRGTEAFF.